This entry lists 5 T cell receptor beta chains sequenced from one sample in a study of patients and donors after allogeneic stem cell transplantation. TCRdb redid the calling of the RT-PCR reads with MiXCR, one entry per CDR3 protein. Of some 960,000 distinct CDR3 sequences listed, over 15% were seen once; the top ten hold 5% to 6.5%. Specimen: blood, either unsorted or a sorted T cell fraction (not recorded which). The receptors stem from a human donor who was either an allogeneic HSCT recipient or a stem cell or donor lymphocyte infusion donor (not recorded which). It is not recorded whose cells these are; they may come from a transplant donor.

This clonotype was recorded a few times. This chain links TRBV12-3 or TRBV12-4 with TRBJ1-2; possibly TRBD1 for D (6 bases). The CDR3 has 14 residues. The V gene lost 6 bases and the J gene lost 7 bases, with 18 bases spanning the gap. CDR3 coding DNA: TGTGCCAGCAGCTATACTCAGGGGAAGGGTGGCTACACCTTC. It translates to CASSYTQGKGGYTF.

The CDR3 DNA sequence: TGCAGCGTTGAACGGCTGGAGTTTTACACCTTC. As protein: CSVERLEFYTF. The chain links TRBV29-1 to TRBJ1-2; D is unclear. Trimming removed 2 bases at V and 11 bases at J, with 12 bases between. Germline lookup yields CDR1 SQVTM and CDR2 ANQGSEA. This CDR3 spans 11 amino acids.

The chain links TRBV6-5 to TRBJ2-7, with TRBD1 matching over 7 bases. V dropped 2 bases and J dropped 1; count of bases not matched to a gene: 8. This CDR3 has 16 amino acids. Germline V gene lookup returns CDR1 MNHEY and CDR2 SVGAGI. CDR3 coding DNA: TGTGCCAGCAGTTACGAGTTCCCGACAGGGTCCTACGAGCAGTACTTC. Amino acid sequence: CASSYEFPTGSYEQYF.

The rearrangement joins TRBV9 to TRBJ2-1, with TRBD1 as a possible D gene (6 bases). V gave up 0 bases and J gave up 6 bases, with 13 bases separating them. Germline CDR1 reads SGDLS; CDR2 reads YYNGEE. The CDR3 has 15 residues. In DNA, the CDR3 is TGTGCCAGCAGCGTAGCTAGTTGGACAGCCAATGAGCAGTTCTTC. The encoded protein is CASSVASWTANEQFF.

The chain joins TRBV21-1 to TRBJ1-2; the D segment call TRBD1 is taken from the table without a DNA check. TRBV21-1 is reported as a pseudogene. The CDR3 is 14 residues long. Here the CDR3 reads CASSKPGGPSGYTF. For the CDR3, the DNA is TGTGCCAGCAGCAAACCTGGGGGACCCTCTGGCTACACCTTC.